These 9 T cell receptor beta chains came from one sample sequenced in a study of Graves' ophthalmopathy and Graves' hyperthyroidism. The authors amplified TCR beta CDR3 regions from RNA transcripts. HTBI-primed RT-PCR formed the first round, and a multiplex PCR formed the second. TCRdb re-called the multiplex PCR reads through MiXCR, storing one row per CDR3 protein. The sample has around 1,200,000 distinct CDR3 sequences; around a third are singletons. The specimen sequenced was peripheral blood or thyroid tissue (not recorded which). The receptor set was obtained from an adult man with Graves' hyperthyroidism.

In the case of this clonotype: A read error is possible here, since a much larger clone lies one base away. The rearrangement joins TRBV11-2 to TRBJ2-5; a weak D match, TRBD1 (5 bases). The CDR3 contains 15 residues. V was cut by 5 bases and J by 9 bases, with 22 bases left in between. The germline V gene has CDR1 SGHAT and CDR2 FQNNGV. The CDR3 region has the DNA TGTGCCAGCAGCATTAATGTACTAATGGGGCAGGCCCAGTACTTC. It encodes CASSINVLMGQAQYF. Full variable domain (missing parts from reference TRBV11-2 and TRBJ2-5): EAGVAQSPRYKIIEKRQSVAFWCNPISGHATLYWYQQILGQGPKLLIQFQNNGVVDDSQLPKDRFSAERLKGVDSTLKIQPAKLEDSAVYLCASSINVLMGQAQYFGPGTRLLVL.

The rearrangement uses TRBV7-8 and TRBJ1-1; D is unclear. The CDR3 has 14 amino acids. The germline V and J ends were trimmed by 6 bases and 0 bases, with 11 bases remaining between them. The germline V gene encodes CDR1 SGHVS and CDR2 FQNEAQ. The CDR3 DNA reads TGTGCCAGCAGAGGTGGACCGCTGAACACTGAAGCTTTCTTT. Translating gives CASRGGPLNTEAFF. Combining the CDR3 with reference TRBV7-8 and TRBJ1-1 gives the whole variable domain GAGVSQSPRYKVAKRGQDVALRCDPISGHVSLFWYQQALGQGPEFLTYFQNEAQLDKSGLPSDRFFAERPEGSVSTLKIQRTQQEDSAVYLCASRGGPLNTEAFFGQGTRLTVV.

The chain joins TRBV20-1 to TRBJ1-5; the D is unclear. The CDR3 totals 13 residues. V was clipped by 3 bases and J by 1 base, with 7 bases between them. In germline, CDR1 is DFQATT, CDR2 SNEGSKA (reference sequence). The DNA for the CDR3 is TGCAGTGCTAGGTCGGGGAGCAATCAGCCCCAGCATTTT. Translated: CSARSGSNQPQHF.

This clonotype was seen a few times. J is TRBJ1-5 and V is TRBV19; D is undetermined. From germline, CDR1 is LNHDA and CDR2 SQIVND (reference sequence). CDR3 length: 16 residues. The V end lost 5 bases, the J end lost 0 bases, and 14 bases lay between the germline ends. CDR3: CASSPLTEYSNQPQHF. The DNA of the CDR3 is TGTGCCAGTAGTCCCTTGACGGAGTATAGCAATCAGCCCCAGCATTTT. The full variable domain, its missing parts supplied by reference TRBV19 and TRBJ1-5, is DGGITQSPKYLFRKEGQNVTLSCEQNLNHDAMYWYRQDPGQGLRLIYYSQIVNDFQKGDIAEGYSVSREKKESFPLTVTSAQKNPTAFYLCASSPLTEYSNQPQHFGDGTRLSIL.

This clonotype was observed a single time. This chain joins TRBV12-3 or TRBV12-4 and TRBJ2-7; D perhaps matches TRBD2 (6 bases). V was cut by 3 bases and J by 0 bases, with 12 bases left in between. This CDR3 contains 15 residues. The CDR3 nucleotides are TGTGCCAGCAGTTTCTACGGGGGTAGCTCCTACGAGCAGTACTTC. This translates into CASSFYGGSSYEQYF.

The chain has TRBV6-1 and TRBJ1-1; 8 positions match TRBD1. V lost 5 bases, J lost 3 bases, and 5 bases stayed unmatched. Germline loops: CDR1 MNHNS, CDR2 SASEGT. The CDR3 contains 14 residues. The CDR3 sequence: CASSPTGGHTEAFF. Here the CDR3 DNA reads TGTGCCAGCAGTCCTACAGGGGGTCACACTGAAGCTTTCTTT.

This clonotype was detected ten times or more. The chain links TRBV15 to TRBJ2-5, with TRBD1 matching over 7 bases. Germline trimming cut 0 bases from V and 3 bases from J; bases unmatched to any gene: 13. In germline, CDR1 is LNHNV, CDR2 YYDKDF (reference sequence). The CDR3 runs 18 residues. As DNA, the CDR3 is TGTGCCACCAGCAGAGATCTTCGACTTCCGACAGGGAAAGAGACCCAGTACTTC. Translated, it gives CATSRDLRLPTGKETQYF. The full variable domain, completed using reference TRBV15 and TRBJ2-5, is DAMVIQNPRYQVTQFGKPVTLSCSQTLNHNVMYWYQQKSSQAPKLLFHYYDKDFNNEADTPDNFQSRRPNTSFCFLDIRSPGLGDTAMYLCATSRDLRLPTGKETQYFGPGTRLLVL.

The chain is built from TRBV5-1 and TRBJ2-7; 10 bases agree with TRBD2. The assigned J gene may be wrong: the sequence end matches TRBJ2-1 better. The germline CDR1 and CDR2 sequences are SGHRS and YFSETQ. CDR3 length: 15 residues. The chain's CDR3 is CASSSLAGSYNEQFF. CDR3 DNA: TGCGCCAGCAGCTCACTAGCGGGATCCTACAATGAGCAGTTCTTC.

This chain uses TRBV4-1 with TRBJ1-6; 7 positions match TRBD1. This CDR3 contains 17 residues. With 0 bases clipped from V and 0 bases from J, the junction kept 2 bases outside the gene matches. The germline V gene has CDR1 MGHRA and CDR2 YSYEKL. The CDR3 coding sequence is TGCGCCAGCAGCCAAGAAGGGGACAGCTCCTATAATTCACCCCTCCACTTT. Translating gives CASSQEGDSSYNSPLHF.